This T cell receptor beta chain is from a study of blood T cell repertoires in COVID-19. Study summary: Acute and convalescent COVID-19 samples came from the United States, Italy and Spain.

The authors' processing: Reference gene primer amplification gave estimated nucleated cell counts. Using immunoSEQ multiplex PCR, the repertoire was profiled, and TCRdb retains in-frame clones only, with some absent. Clone size and V and J calls were adopted from that table, with D and trimming inferred from the DNA. The data show around 200,000 clones, with over 80% seen just once and roughly 1.3% held by the top ten. Seattle cases were enrolled at active infection and followed longitudinally. The CDR3 extends over 12 amino acids. Germline V gene lookup returns CDR1 SGHRS and CDR2 YFSETQ. The V and J ends lost 5 bases and 7 bases, in that order; junction bases with no gene match: 4.

The sequencing input was peripheral blood. This TCR was recovered from a woman in her twenties or thirties with COVID-19, enrolled during active disease. The chain recombines TRBV5-1 with TRBJ1-1; 8 bases are a match to TRBD1. The CDR3 DNA follows: TGCGCCAGCAGTTATGGACAGGGTGAAGCTTTCTTT. Its protein is CASSYGQGEAFF.